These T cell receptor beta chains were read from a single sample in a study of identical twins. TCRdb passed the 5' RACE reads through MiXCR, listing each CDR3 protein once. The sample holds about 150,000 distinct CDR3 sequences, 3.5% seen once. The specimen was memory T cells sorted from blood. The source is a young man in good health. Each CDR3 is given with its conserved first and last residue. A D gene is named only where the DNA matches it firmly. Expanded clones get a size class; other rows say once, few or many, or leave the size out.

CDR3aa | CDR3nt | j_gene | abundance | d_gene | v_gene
CASNSLGPETDTQYF | TGTGCCAGCAACTCCCTGGGACCAGAGACAGATACGCAGTATTTT | TRBJ2-3 | many | - | TRBV7-8
CASVPRGGLRSTTDTQYF | TGTGCCAGCGTCCCTAGAGGTGGTTTGCGTAGCACCACAGATACGCAGTATTTT | TRBJ2-3 | many | - | TRBV7-8
CASSFIGDEQFF | TGTGCCAGCAGCTTCATTGGGGATGAGCAGTTCTTC | TRBJ2-1 | many | - | TRBV5-6
CASSQITGNTEAFF | TGTGCCAGCAGCCAGATTACAGGGAACACTGAAGCTTTCTTT | TRBJ1-1 | many | - | TRBV5-5
CAISVGVTGQFF | TGTGCCATCAGTGTAGGAGTGACCGGGCAGTTCTTC | TRBJ2-1 | many | - | TRBV10-3
CASSYSLPSRYYEQYF | TGTGCCAGCAGTTACTCTTTACCTAGCAGATACTACGAGCAGTACTTC | TRBJ2-7 | many | - | TRBV6-5
CASSQERLLRNTEAFF | TGTGCCAGCAGCCAAGAAAGACTCTTGAGGAACACTGAAGCTTTCTTT | TRBJ1-1 | many | - | TRBV3-1
CASSLDGTDYGYTF | TGTGCCAGCAGCCTCGACGGGACCGACTATGGCTACACCTTC | TRBJ1-2 | few | - | TRBV7-3
CASSRRTGGISEQYF | TGTGCCAGCAGCCGAAGGACAGGGGGGATTTCCGAGCAGTACTTC | TRBJ2-7 | many | TRBD1 | TRBV12-3/TRBV12-4
CASSSALGVEQFF | TGCGCCAGCAGCTCAGCGCTAGGGGTCGAGCAGTTCTTC | TRBJ2-1 | many | - | TRBV5-1
CASSPRGGTGELFF | TGTGCCAGCAGCCCCCGCGGAGGCACCGGGGAGCTGTTTTTT | TRBJ2-2 | many | - | TRBV9
CASSKGEDNKETQYF | TGTGCCAGCAGCAAAGGGGAAGACAACAAAGAGACCCAGTACTTC | TRBJ2-5 | many | - | TRBV21-1
CASSLVGLVYEQYF | TGTGCCAGCAGTTTGGTAGGTTTGGTTTACGAGCAGTACTTC | TRBJ2-7 | many | - | TRBV28
CASATKTRGRISDEQFF | TGTGCCAGCGCAACTAAAACCCGCGGGAGAATTAGCGATGAGCAGTTCTTC | TRBJ2-1 | many | TRBD2 | TRBV12-3/TRBV12-4
CASSTDGTGVSRNTEAFF | TGCGCCAGCAGCACCGACGGGACAGGGGTTTCGAGGAACACTGAAGCTTTCTTT | TRBJ1-1 | many | TRBD1 | TRBV5-1
CSARTGLYGNQPQHF | TGCAGTGCTAGAACGGGTTTGTATGGCAATCAGCCCCAGCATTTT | TRBJ1-5 | many | - | TRBV20-1
CASSQGAINTGELFF | TGTGCCAGCAGCCAAGGGGCCATAAACACCGGGGAGCTGTTTTTT | TRBJ2-2 | many | - | TRBV4-2
CASSLEHLTGTDTQYF | TGTGCCAGCAGCTTAGAACACCTGACAGGCACAGATACGCAGTATTTT | TRBJ2-3 | many | - | TRBV13
CASSPQWPVPSGNTIYF | TGTGCCAGCAGCCCTCAATGGCCGGTACCCTCTGGAAACACCATATATTTT | TRBJ1-3 | many | - | TRBV7-2
CASSYSKGNEQFF | TGTGCCAGCAGTTACTCGAAAGGTAATGAGCAGTTCTTC | TRBJ2-1 | many | - | TRBV6-6
CASSQAHYEQYF | TGTGCCAGCAGCCAAGCCCATTACGAGCAGTACTTC | TRBJ2-7 | few | - | TRBV3-1
CASSYNSRATNEKLFF | TGCGCCAGCAGCTATAACAGCCGTGCAACTAATGAAAAACTGTTTTTT | TRBJ1-4 | many | - | TRBV5-1
CASSYELAGGVEQFF | TGTGCCAGCAGTTACGAATTAGCGGGAGGGGTTGAGCAGTTCTTC | TRBJ2-1 | few | TRBD2 | TRBV6-5
CASSLISSRGQPQHF | TGTGCCAGCAGCTTAATCTCGAGCCGGGGACAGCCCCAGCATTTT | TRBJ1-5 | many | - | TRBV7-2
CSVRGGAGASGRNEQYF | TGCAGTGTCAGAGGGGGGGCCGGGGCTAGCGGGAGGAACGAGCAGTACTTC | TRBJ2-7 | many | TRBD2 | TRBV20-1
CASSPRSRDTYYEQYF | TGTGCCAGCAGCCCCCGTAGTCGGGACACTTACTACGAGCAGTACTTC | TRBJ2-7 | many | - | TRBV11-2
CASSSRTSSPTDTQYF | TGTGCCAGCAGCTCGAGGACTAGCAGTCCCACAGATACGCAGTATTTT | TRBJ2-3 | many | TRBD2 | TRBV7-9
CASSPQGRINYGYTF | TGTGCCAGCAGCCCCCAGGGACGGATAAACTATGGCTACACCTTC | TRBJ1-2 | many | - | TRBV7-2
CASSPRGGQGPQHF | TGTGCCAGCAGTCCCCGGGGGGGACAAGGGCCCCAGCATTTT | TRBJ1-5 | many | - | TRBV6-1
CASSFGQYNEQFF | TGTGCCAGCAGTTTCGGGCAGTACAATGAGCAGTTCTTC | TRBJ2-1 | few | - | TRBV12-3/TRBV12-4
CASTAEGSSYNEQFF | TGTGCCAGCACCGCGGAAGGGTCGTCCTACAATGAGCAGTTCTTC | TRBJ2-1 | many | - | TRBV2
CASSPGLVLYEQYF | TGTGCCAGCAGCCCGGGACTAGTCCTCTACGAGCAGTACTTC | TRBJ2-7 | many | TRBD2 | TRBV5-4
CASSYSSGSGTQYF | TGTGCCAGCAGTTACTCGTCGGGGAGTGGGACCCAGTACTTC | TRBJ2-5 | many | - | TRBV6-5
CATRTAGGITDTQYF | TGTGCCACCCGTACCGCGGGAGGGATCACAGATACGCAGTATTTT | TRBJ2-3 | many | TRBD2 | TRBV3-1
CASSPQKALGDSNQPQHF | TGTGCCAGCAGTCCCCAAAAGGCTCTGGGGGATAGCAATCAGCCCCAGCATTTT | TRBJ1-5 | many | - | TRBV12-3/TRBV12-4
CASSLPPGGTEAFF | TGTGCCAGCAGTCTCCCCCCTGGGGGCACTGAAGCTTTCTTT | TRBJ1-1 | many | - | TRBV12-3/TRBV12-4
CASSLEGQTNTEAFF | TGCGCCAGCAGCTTGGAGGGGCAGACGAACACTGAAGCTTTCTTT | TRBJ1-1 | many | - | TRBV5-1
CASSLQGASMSGNTIYF | TGTGCCAGCAGTCTTCAGGGGGCAAGTATGTCTGGAAACACCATATATTTT | TRBJ1-3 | many | TRBD1 | TRBV7-8
CASSQIRGLDEQFF | TGTGCCAGCAGCCAAATAAGGGGCTTGGATGAGCAGTTCTTC | TRBJ2-1 | many | - | TRBV14
CASSPVDEQFF | TGTGCCAGCAGTCCCGTCGATGAGCAGTTCTTC | TRBJ2-1 | many | - | TRBV12-3/TRBV12-4
CSARAYEAEITDTQYF | TGCAGTGCTAGAGCCTACGAGGCGGAAATCACAGATACGCAGTATTTT | TRBJ2-3 | many | - | TRBV20-1
CATSVLSSYNEQFF | TGTGCCACCAGTGTTCTAAGCTCCTACAATGAGCAGTTCTTC | TRBJ2-1 | many | - | TRBV24-1
CASRQGPERNTEAFF | TGTGCCAGCAGACAGGGGCCGGAAAGGAACACTGAAGCTTTCTTT | TRBJ1-1 | many | TRBD1 | TRBV6-2/TRBV6-3
CSARDGTYNEQFF | TGCAGTGCTAGAGACGGGACCTACAATGAGCAGTTCTTC | TRBJ2-1 | many | - | TRBV20-1
CASRGTSSSWEQFF | TGTGCCAGCAGGGGGACTAGCAGCTCTTGGGAGCAGTTCTTC | TRBJ2-1 | many | TRBD2 | TRBV6-1
CSAPTRQGLTDTQYF | TGCAGTGCTCCCACGAGACAGGGATTAACAGATACGCAGTATTTT | TRBJ2-3 | few | TRBD1 | TRBV20-1
CASSAPGQGLYEQFF | TGTGCCAGCAGCGCCCCGGGACAGGGGCTCTATGAGCAGTTCTTC | TRBJ2-1 | - | - | TRBV21-1